Listed below are T cell receptor beta chains from one sample, sequenced in a study of identical twins. One entry per CDR3 protein results from TCRdb running MiXCR on the 5' RACE reads. The sample has 500,000 or so distinct CDR3 sequences; roughly a fifth are singletons. The sample also formed part of further work on T cells expressing NK-cell markers.

The sequenced material came from CD4+ T cells sorted from blood. All receptors derive from a woman between 18 and 29 years old in good health. CDR3s include the opening cysteine and the closing phenylalanine or tryptophan. A D gene is named only where the DNA matches it firmly. Clone size is given for some rows only: seen once, a few or many times, or a class if the clone is expanded.

TRBV20-1	-	TRBD2	TRBJ2-3	TGCAGTGCAGTACTAGCGGGGGGAAGGGATACGCAGTATTTT	CSAVLAGGRDTQYF
TRBV15	-	-	TRBJ1-5	TGTGCCACCAGCAGAGTCGATAGCGACCAGCCCCAGCATTTT	CATSRVDSDQPQHF
TRBV6-2/TRBV6-3	-	-	TRBJ1-4	TGTGCCAGCGGACGAGGCCCTAATGAAAAACTGTTTTTT	CASGRGPNEKLFF
TRBV5-4	few	TRBD1	TRBJ2-7	TGTGCCAGCAGCTGGACCTTACAGGGGGAGCAGTACTTC	CASSWTLQGEQYF
TRBV5-1	few	-	TRBJ2-7	TGCGCCAGCAGCTTATTAGAGCCTCCCTACGAGCAGTACTTC	CASSLLEPPYEQYF
TRBV12-3/TRBV12-4	-	-	TRBJ1-1	TGTGCCAGCACCCCCCGCCTTACGGGCACTGAAGCTTTCTTT	CASTPRLTGTEAFF
TRBV10-3	-	TRBD1	TRBJ2-5	TGTGCCGTTCAACAGGGGGACCAAGAGACCCAGTACTTC	CAVQQGDQETQYF
TRBV20-1	few	-	TRBJ2-1	TGCAGTGCCCAGGAGATCAGGGTGCAGTTCTTC	CSAQEIRVQFF
TRBV2	few	TRBD1	TRBJ1-1	TGTGCCAGCAGTCTCCAACAGGGGTCCAGCACTGAAGCTTTCTTT	CASSLQQGSSTEAFF
TRBV20-1	few	-	TRBJ1-5	TGCAGTGCTCCGACCGGGACACCTAATCAGCCCCAGCATTTT	CSAPTGTPNQPQHF
TRBV12-3/TRBV12-4	few	-	TRBJ2-7	TGTGCCAGCAGTTTTGCCAGGGCCGGCGAGCAGTACTTC	CASSFARAGEQYF
TRBV30	-	-	TRBJ2-5	TGTGCCTGGAGTCTAACAGGGCGAGAGACCCAGTACTTC	CAWSLTGRETQYF
TRBV5-1	-	-	TRBJ2-1	TGCGCCAGCAGCCCTTGGACTAATTATGAGCAGTTCTTC	CASSPWTNYEQFF
TRBV12-3/TRBV12-4	-	-	TRBJ1-1	TGTGCCAGCAGATCGGGGGGGAACACTGAAGCTTTCTTT	CASRSGGNTEAFF
TRBV12-3/TRBV12-4	many	-	TRBJ1-1	TGTGCCAGCAGTCTCTCGGTGGGTCCCTTTGAGAACACTGAAGCTTTCTTT	CASSLSVGPFENTEAFF
TRBV7-3	-	-	TRBJ2-1	TGTGCCAGCAGCGCCGGGGCGGGACTCCCCGAGTTCTTC	CASSAGAGLPEFF
TRBV20-1	-	TRBD1	TRBJ2-7	TGCAGTGCCACCGACAGGGGATACTACGAGCAGTACTTC	CSATDRGYYEQYF
TRBV20-1	few	TRBD1	TRBJ1-6	TGCACCGGATGGTGGACAGGGCGTTCACCCCTCCACTTT	CTGWWTGRSPLHF
TRBV29-1	few	TRBD1	TRBJ1-1	TGCAGCGTGCAGAGACAGGGCCCTAAAGCTTTCTTT	CSVQRQGPKAFF
TRBV29-1	-	TRBD1	TRBJ1-2	TGCAGTACGGACAGGGCTGATGGCTACACCTTC	CSTDRADGYTF
TRBV6-1	-	TRBD1	TRBJ2-7	TGTGCCAGCAGTGATCGGGGACAGGGTACCCACGAGCAGTACTTC	CASSDRGQGTHEQYF
TRBV10-3	few	-	TRBJ2-7	TGTGCCATCAGTGAGTCGAAGTCACCTTACGAGCAGTACTTC	CAISESKSPYEQYF